This T cell receptor (beta chain) was sequenced in a study of PD-1 blockade in classical Hodgkin lymphoma. Time point defined: cycle 4 day 1 (C4D1), after six to seven weeks of nivolumab. Every patient experienced relapse after autologous stem cell transplantation, and brentuximab vedotin exposure varied. About this clone: Its matching antigen is unknown.

Profiling relied on immunoSEQ multiplex PCR, and the TCRdb table lists in-frame clones only, not all of them. The sample lists fewer than 50,000 clones, more than 70% occurring once. Overall study findings and caveats: Newly diagnosed patients had diversity similar to the baseline diversity of complete responders. Nothing has yet pinned down what causes the repertoire differences, possibly disease activity or prior therapy.

Unmatched junction bases numbered 4, after V lost 5 bases and J lost 2 bases. The CDR3 extends over 14 amino acids. Germline lookup yields CDR1 SEHNR and CDR2 FQNEAQ (reference sequence). Sample: peripheral blood mononuclear cells (PBMCs), taken before the fourth cycle of nivolumab. The clonotype was recovered from a human donor with classical Hodgkin lymphoma. The gene calls are TRBV7-9 and TRBJ1-1; 8 bases are shared with TRBD1. CDR3 bases: TGTGCCAGCAGCGCGGGACAGGCTAACACTGAAGCTTTCTTT. This translates into CASSAGQANTEAFF.